This TCR beta chain was sequenced during a study of human thymus T cells (dated by TCRdb to between 2020 and 2021). At the level of the whole study: The study characterized TCR alpha and beta repertoires from fewer than ten infant thymus samples and a few related peripheral blood samples. The cohort included six male and a couple of female infants, with donor ages spanning 7 to 244 days.

Results the study describes overall, beyond this receptor: On average, approximately 860,000 unique TCRB clonotypes were obtained from thymus samples, compared with approximately 82,000 from blood samples. Both the thymic and the peripheral blood repertoires appeared to show biased V and J gene segment usage. The related research reported highly overlapping thymic TCR repertoires among unrelated individuals.

About this clone: Its antigen remains undetermined. No quality values exist for individual bases; no much larger clone is one base distant.

The immunoSEQ multiplex PCR assay was used to amplify the TCRB and TCRAD loci from a standardized quantity of quality-controlled genomic DNA. Amplicons spanned the V(D)J region at a length sufficient to cover the CDR3 and identify V and J genes. The commercial immunoSEQ service was used to sequence amplicons on an Illumina platform. The source study handled its data this way. Primer bias and sequencing errors were corrected using previously described methods, and TCRAD and TCRB definitions followed the IMGT database. Analysis of the repertoires was done with immunoSEQ Analyzer 3.0 and VDJTools and included basic statistics, V/J segment usage, diversity estimates, rarefaction and pairwise overlap. Diversity was estimated with Chao1, ChaoE, Efron-Thisted, Shannon and inverse Simpson indices, and also on datasets down-sampled to the smallest sample. For repertoire overlap, CDR3 nucleotide sequence, V gene and J gene had to match strictly, and clustering was done by Jaccard-based multidimensional scaling. The source is immuneACCESS, and TCRdb retained only in-frame sequences with V and J called. Part of the clones is not carried over; for the studies checked, unresolved V genes explain less than half of this, and the remainder is unexplained. For V, J and clone size, that table is used; D and trimming come from the DNA. This sample has some 80,000 clones in its table, and around 96% of those were observed once. The ten biggest clones cover 0.031% of the sample.

Germline trimming amounts to 7 bases on V and 4 bases on J, with 10 as the count of junction bases outside the gene matches. CDR1 and CDR2 (LNHDA, SQIVND) derive from the germline V gene (reference sequence). The CDR3 sequence holds 15 residues, the cysteine and phenylalanine included. The kept DNA is CDR3 alone, 45 bases in frame from the first base. Thymus tissue was obtained as surgical resects removed during corrective cardiac surgery. Donors were immunologically healthy infants undergoing open corrective cardiac surgery for congenital heart defects in Finland. After being mechanically released from the tissue, thymocytes were kept at -70 degrees C in pellets of about 9.5-30 million cells. A QIAsymphony instrument was used to extract genomic DNA from the frozen cell pellets.

In this chain, TRBV19 is recombined with TRBJ2-5; 9 of the junction bases match TRBD2. This receptor was identified in a boy younger than two with a congenital heart defect but otherwise immunologically healthy. Input material: thymus tissue. The CDR3 protein: CASNPLGGGGETQYF. In nucleotide form, the sequence is TGTGCCAGTAACCCCCTCGGCGGGGGGGGAGAGACCCAGTACTTC.